These T cell receptor beta chains were read from a single sample in a study of beta chain features in type 1 diabetes. Using immunoSEQ multiplex PCR, the repertoire was profiled, and TCRdb retains in-frame clones only, with some absent. The sample holds 200,000 to 250,000 clones, roughly 13% seen once. The sample comprised naive CD4+ T cells from blood. Receptor source: a man aged 30 to 39 with type 1 diabetes. Each CDR3 is given with its conserved first and last residue. A D gene is named only where the DNA matches it firmly. Rows give clone size only sometimes, using once, few, many, or a class for an expanded clone.

clone size	V gene	J gene	D gene	CDR3 protein	CDR3 DNA
NA	TRBV18	TRBJ1-5	TRBD1	CASSPISGTGSNQPQHF	TGTGCCAGCTCACCTATCTCCGGGACAGGTAGCAATCAGCCCCAGCATTTT
NA	TRBV6-5	TRBJ2-5	TRBD2	CASSYPGRAETQYF	TGTGCCAGCAGTTACCCGGGGAGGGCTGAGACCCAGTACTTC
NA	TRBV30	TRBJ1-4	NA	CALLGGDEKLFF	TGTGCCTTATTAGGGGGGGACGAAAAACTGTTTTTT
NA	TRBV11-2	TRBJ2-5	NA	CASSLVAFQETQYF	TGTGCCAGCAGCTTAGTAGCGTTCCAAGAGACCCAGTACTTC
few	TRBV7-9	TRBJ2-3	TRBD1	CASSLTGVATDTQYF	TGTGCCAGCAGCCTCACAGGGGTTGCAACAGATACGCAGTATTTT
few	TRBV7-2	TRBJ2-3	NA	CASSPSRGGADTQYF	TGTGCCAGCAGCCCCTCTAGGGGTGGGGCAGATACGCAGTATTTT
few	TRBV4-1	TRBJ1-5	TRBD1	CASSHQTGAGQPQHF	TGCGCCAGCAGCCACCAGACAGGGGCCGGTCAGCCCCAGCATTTT
NA	TRBV7-9	TRBJ2-4	TRBD2	CASSLGTSGRSAKNIQYF	TGTGCCAGCAGCCTAGGGACTAGCGGGAGGTCGGCCAAAAACATTCAGTACTTC
few	TRBV19	TRBJ1-2	TRBD1	CASSDRDYGYTF	TGTGCCAGCTCCGACAGGGATTATGGCTACACCTTC
NA	TRBV10-3	TRBJ1-4	NA	CAIGTGETNEKLFF	TGTGCCATCGGGACGGGGGAAACTAATGAAAAACTGTTTTTT
NA	TRBV25-1	TRBJ1-2	TRBD1	CASSQGVNYGYTF	TGTGCCAGCAGTCAGGGGGTTAACTATGGCTACACCTTC
NA	TRBV2	TRBJ1-1	NA	CASNRATEAFF	TGTGCCAGCAACAGGGCGACTGAAGCTTTCTTT
NA	TRBV5-1	TRBJ1-1	NA	CASSRNEPGLEAFF	TGCGCCAGCAGCCGTAACGAGCCGGGACTAGAGGCTTTCTTT
few	TRBV11-2	TRBJ2-3	NA	CASSLDQGATQYF	TGTGCCAGCAGCTTAGATCAAGGAGCTACGCAGTATTTT
NA	TRBV5-1	TRBJ1-2	NA	CASSLFRDGYTF	TGCGCCAGCAGCTTGTTTCGGGATGGCTACACCTTC
few	TRBV11-1	TRBJ2-5	NA	CASSLAADSRGETQYF	TGTGCCAGCAGCTTAGCGGCCGACAGCCGCGGAGAGACCCAGTACTTC
few	TRBV6-6	TRBJ1-6	NA	CASSLGRENSPLHF	TGTGCCAGCAGTCTGGGCCGGGAAAATTCACCCCTCCACTTT
few	TRBV11-2	TRBJ2-7	NA	CASSLLRWGTYEQYF	TGTGCCAGCAGCTTATTGCGGTGGGGCACCTACGAGCAGTACTTC
many	TRBV15	TRBJ2-5	NA	CATSARTRAGWDF	TGTGCCACCAGCGCCAGGACACGCGCAGGATGGGACTTC
few	TRBV30	TRBJ1-3	NA	CAWSRGNTIYF	TGTGCCTGGAGCCGGGGAAACACCATATATTTT
NA	TRBV10-3	TRBJ1-5	TRBD1	CAISRDRENQPQHF	TGTGCCATCAGCCGGGACAGGGAGAATCAGCCCCAGCATTTT
NA	TRBV7-9	TRBJ1-2	NA	CASSQGDYGYTF	TGTGCCAGCAGCCAAGGGGACTATGGCTACACCTTC
few	TRBV13	TRBJ2-7	NA	CASSLGGYEQYF	TGTGCCAGCAGCCTGGGGGGATACGAGCAGTACTTC
few	TRBV6-5	TRBJ2-7	NA	CASSYLPTGTYEQYF	TGTGCCAGCAGTTACCTCCCTACGGGAACCTACGAGCAGTACTTC
few	TRBV18	TRBJ2-4	TRBD2	CASSPFGWTSGAKNIQYF	TGTGCCAGCTCACCATTCGGCTGGACTAGCGGGGCTAAAAACATTCAGTACTTC
few	TRBV30	TRBJ2-1	TRBD2	CAWSSGGGYNEQFF	TGTGCCTGGTCTAGCGGGGGGGGCTACAATGAGCAGTTCTTC
NA	TRBV4-1	TRBJ2-1	NA	CASSQDYEATGSSYNEQFF	TGCGCCAGCAGCCAAGATTATGAGGCCACTGGGAGCTCCTACAATGAGCAGTTCTTC
few	TRBV6-1	TRBJ1-2	NA	CASTDSRDYGYTF	TGTGCCAGCACCGACAGCAGGGACTATGGCTACACCTTC
NA	TRBV29-1	TRBJ1-4	TRBD1	CSVRQGNNEKLFF	TGCAGCGTCCGACAGGGGAATAATGAAAAACTGTTTTTT
NA	TRBV29-1	TRBJ1-2	NA	CSVDPNGSYTF	TGCAGCGTTGATCCGAACGGGAGCTACACCTTC
NA	TRBV5-1	TRBJ2-7	NA	CASSLDSRDYEQYF	TGCGCCAGCAGCTTGGATAGCAGGGACTACGAGCAGTACTTC
NA	TRBV5-4	TRBJ2-3	NA	CASSLDRLAGPSTDTQYF	TGTGCCAGCAGCTTGGATCGCTTGGCAGGCCCTAGCACAGATACGCAGTATTTT
NA	TRBV14	TRBJ1-6	NA	CASSQTKGSSYNSPLHF	TGTGCCAGCAGCCAGACTAAGGGAAGCTCCTATAATTCACCCCTCCACTTT
few	TRBV11-2	TRBJ2-3	TRBD2	CASSLFLAGGTDTQYF	TGTGCCAGCAGCTTATTCCTAGCGGGGGGCACAGATACGCAGTATTTT
few	TRBV6-6	TRBJ1-2	NA	CASSYGGAVDYGYTF	TGTGCCAGCAGTTACGGGGGGGCAGTTGACTATGGCTACACCTTC
few	TRBV27	TRBJ1-1	NA	CASSVRRAYEAFF	TGTGCCAGCAGTGTCAGGAGGGCATATGAAGCTTTCTTT
NA	TRBV2	TRBJ1-2	NA	CASSATENIGGYTF	TGTGCCAGCAGCGCCACAGAAAACATTGGTGGCTACACCTTC
few	TRBV7-9	TRBJ2-5	NA	CASTVGPRAGTQYF	TGTGCCAGCACCGTCGGCCCGCGGGCTGGGACCCAGTACTTC
few	TRBV19	TRBJ2-1	TRBD1	CASSIEEGTGEQFF	TGTGCCAGTAGTATAGAGGAAGGGACAGGGGAGCAGTTCTTC